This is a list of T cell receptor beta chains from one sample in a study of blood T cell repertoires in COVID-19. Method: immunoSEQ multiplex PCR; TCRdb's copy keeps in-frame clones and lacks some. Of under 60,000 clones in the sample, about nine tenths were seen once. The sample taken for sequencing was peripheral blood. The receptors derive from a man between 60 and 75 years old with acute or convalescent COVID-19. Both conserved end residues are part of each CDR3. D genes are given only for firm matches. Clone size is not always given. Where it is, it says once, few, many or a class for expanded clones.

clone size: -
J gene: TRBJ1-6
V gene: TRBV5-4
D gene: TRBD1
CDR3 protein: CASSPVAGGGFSPLHF
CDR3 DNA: TGTGCCAGCAGCCCGGTGGCAGGGGGCGGATTTTCACCCCTCCACTTT

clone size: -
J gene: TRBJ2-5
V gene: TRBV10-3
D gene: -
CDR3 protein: CAISGMAGGQVRETQYF
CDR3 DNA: TGTGCCATCAGTGGTATGGCAGGGGGGCAGGTTAGGGAGACCCAGTACTTC

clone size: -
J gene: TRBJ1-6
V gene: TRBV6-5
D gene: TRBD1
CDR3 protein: CASTPGQHNSPLHF
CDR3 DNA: TGTGCCAGCACCCCGGGACAGCATAATTCACCCCTCCACTTT

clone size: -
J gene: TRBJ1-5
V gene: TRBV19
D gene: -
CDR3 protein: CATPPGREGSAQHF
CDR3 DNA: TGTGCCACCCCCCCGGGCAGGGAAGGATCAGCCCAGCATTTT

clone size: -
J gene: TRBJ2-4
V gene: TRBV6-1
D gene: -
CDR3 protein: CASSEASTVF
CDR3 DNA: TGTGCCAGCAGTGAAGCTTCCACGGTCTTC

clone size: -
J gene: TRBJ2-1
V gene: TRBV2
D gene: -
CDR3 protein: CASSEGPGTSRFF
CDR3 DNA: TGTGCCAGCAGTGAAGGGCCCGGGACTTCCAGGTTCTTC

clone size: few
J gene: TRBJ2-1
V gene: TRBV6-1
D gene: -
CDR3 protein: CASSERNEQFF
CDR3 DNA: TGTGCCAGCAGTGAACGCAATGAGCAGTTCTTC

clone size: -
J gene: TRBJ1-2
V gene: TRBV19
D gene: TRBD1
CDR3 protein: CASSYSGTGSGYGYTF
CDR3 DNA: TGTGCCAGTAGTTACTCCGGGACAGGGTCCGGCTATGGCTACACCTTC

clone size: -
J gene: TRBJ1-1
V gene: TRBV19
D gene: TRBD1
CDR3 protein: CASSRGTGAANTEAFF
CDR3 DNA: TGTGCCAGTAGTCGCGGGACAGGGGCGGCGAACACTGAAGCTTTCTTT

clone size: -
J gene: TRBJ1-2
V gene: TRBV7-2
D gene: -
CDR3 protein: CASSLNSTRSYTF
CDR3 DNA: TGTGCCAGCAGCTTAAATTCGACACGAAGCTACACCTTC

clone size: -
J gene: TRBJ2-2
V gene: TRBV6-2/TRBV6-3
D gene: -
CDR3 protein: CASSYLAGVWNTGELFF
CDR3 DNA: TGTGCCAGCAGTTACTTGGCGGGCGTTTGGAACACCGGGGAGCTGTTTTTT

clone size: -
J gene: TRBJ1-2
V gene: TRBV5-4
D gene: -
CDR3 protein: CASSSRGGNYGYTF
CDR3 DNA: TGTGCCAGCAGCTCCCGAGGAGGTAACTATGGCTACACCTTC

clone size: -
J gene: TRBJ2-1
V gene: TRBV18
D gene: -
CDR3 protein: CASSPDNVRYNEQFF
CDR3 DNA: TGTGCCAGCTCACCAGATAACGTGAGGTACAATGAGCAGTTCTTC

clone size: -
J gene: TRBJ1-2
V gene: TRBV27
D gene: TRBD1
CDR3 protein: CASSLKGAYGYTF
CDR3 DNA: TGTGCCAGCAGTTTAAAGGGGGCCTATGGCTACACCTTC

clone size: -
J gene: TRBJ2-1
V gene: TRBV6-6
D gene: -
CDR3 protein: CASSFRDYNEQFF
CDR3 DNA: TGTGCCAGCAGTTTTCGGGACTACAATGAGCAGTTCTTC

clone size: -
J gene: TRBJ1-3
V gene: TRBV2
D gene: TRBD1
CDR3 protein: CASSGQGAIGNTIYF
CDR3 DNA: TGTGCCAGCAGTGGACAGGGGGCGATTGGAAACACCATATATTTT

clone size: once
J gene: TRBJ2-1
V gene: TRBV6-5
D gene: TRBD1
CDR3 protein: CASRNPGQVTLEQFF
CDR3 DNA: TGTGCCAGCAGGAACCCGGGACAGGTCACACTTGAGCAGTTCTTC

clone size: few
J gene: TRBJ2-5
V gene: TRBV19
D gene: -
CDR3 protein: CASSIGPSQETQYF
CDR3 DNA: TGTGCCAGTAGTATAGGTCCCAGCCAAGAGACCCAGTACTTC

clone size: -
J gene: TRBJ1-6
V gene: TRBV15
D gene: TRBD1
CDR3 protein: CATSRDIDRAVYNSPLHF
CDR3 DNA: TGTGCCACCAGCAGAGATATCGACAGGGCGGTGTATAATTCACCCCTCCACTTT

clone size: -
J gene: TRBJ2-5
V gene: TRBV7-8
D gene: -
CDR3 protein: CASSLAAGQETQYF
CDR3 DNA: TGTGCCAGCAGCTTAGCGGCGGGGCAAGAGACCCAGTACTTC

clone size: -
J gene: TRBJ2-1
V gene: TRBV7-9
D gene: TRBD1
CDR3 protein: CASSLDRVGDEQFF
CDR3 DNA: TGTGCCAGCAGCTTGGACAGGGTCGGTGATGAGCAGTTCTTC

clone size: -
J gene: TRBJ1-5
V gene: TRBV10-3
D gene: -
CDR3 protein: CAISAGDNQPQHF
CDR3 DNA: TGTGCCATCAGTGCAGGGGACAATCAGCCCCAGCATTTT

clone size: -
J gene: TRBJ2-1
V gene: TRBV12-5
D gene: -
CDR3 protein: CASGLLMSREQFF
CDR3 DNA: TGTGCTAGTGGTTTACTAATGAGTAGGGAGCAGTTCTTC

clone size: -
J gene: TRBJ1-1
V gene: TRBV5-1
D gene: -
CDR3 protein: CASSLGPGYTEAFF
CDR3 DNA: TGCGCCAGCAGCTTGGGGCCAGGGTACACTGAAGCTTTCTTT

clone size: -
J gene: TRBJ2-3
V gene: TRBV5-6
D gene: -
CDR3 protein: CASSSLRGTSTDTQYF
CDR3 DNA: TGTGCCAGCAGTTCCCTGCGAGGGACTAGCACAGATACGCAGTATTTT

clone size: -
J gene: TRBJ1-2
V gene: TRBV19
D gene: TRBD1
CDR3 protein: CASSRRGQANYGYTF
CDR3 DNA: TGTGCCAGTAGTAGGCGAGGACAGGCGAACTATGGCTACACCTTC